The rows below give T cell receptor beta chains drawn from one sample of a study of yellow fever vaccine responses in identical twins. TCRdb used MiXCR to reprocess the RT-PCR reads, holding one entry per CDR3 protein. The sample has around 18,000 distinct CDR3 sequences, about 56% seen once; the top ten hold about 8%. Material: T cells from blood (PBMCs), unsorted or a sorted subset (not recorded which), obtained before or after yellow fever vaccination (not recorded which). The receptors originated from a woman aged 18-30 years who received the yellow fever vaccine. Both conserved end residues are part of each CDR3. The order of the fields is J gene, V gene, CDR3 protein.

j_gene: TRBJ2-1; v_gene: TRBV14; CDR3aa: CASSQASYEQFF
j_gene: TRBJ2-1; v_gene: TRBV19; CDR3aa: CASSVTGGSYNEQFF
j_gene: TRBJ1-2; v_gene: TRBV20-1; CDR3aa: CSASTGLLRDGYTF
j_gene: TRBJ2-2; v_gene: TRBV6-5; CDR3aa: CASSYGGRTGELFF
j_gene: TRBJ1-1; v_gene: TRBV4-1; CDR3aa: CASRGQGRGAFF
j_gene: TRBJ2-1; v_gene: TRBV2; CDR3aa: CATGTSGTHNEQFF
j_gene: TRBJ1-1; v_gene: TRBV19; CDR3aa: CASSPGLMNTEAFF
j_gene: TRBJ2-7; v_gene: TRBV7-6; CDR3aa: CASSLGDPYEQYF
j_gene: TRBJ2-1; v_gene: TRBV12-3/TRBV12-4; CDR3aa: CASRRVNEQFF
j_gene: TRBJ1-3; v_gene: TRBV11-3; CDR3aa: CASSLDRSQEYF
j_gene: TRBJ2-1; v_gene: TRBV10-2; CDR3aa: CASSEGTSGGHEQFF
j_gene: TRBJ1-1; v_gene: TRBV6-1; CDR3aa: CASSETLNTEAFF
j_gene: TRBJ1-5; v_gene: TRBV27; CDR3aa: CASSPKTGVPSNQPQHF
j_gene: TRBJ2-1; v_gene: TRBV29-1; CDR3aa: CSVPGTGDHNEQFF
j_gene: TRBJ2-1; v_gene: TRBV7-6; CDR3aa: CATKLTLQKNNEQFF
j_gene: TRBJ2-3; v_gene: TRBV19; CDR3aa: CASSIFRDDTQYF
j_gene: TRBJ2-1; v_gene: TRBV12-3/TRBV12-4; CDR3aa: CASSTSGSYEQFF
j_gene: TRBJ2-7; v_gene: TRBV27; CDR3aa: CASRWGTGGYEQYF
j_gene: TRBJ2-1; v_gene: TRBV7-2; CDR3aa: CASSLASRSHEQFF
j_gene: TRBJ2-1; v_gene: TRBV3-1; CDR3aa: CAIDSGQGGNEQFF
j_gene: TRBJ2-2; v_gene: TRBV7-7; CDR3aa: CASSYPYSGLGGELFF
j_gene: TRBJ2-1; v_gene: TRBV18; CDR3aa: CASSPLLAGGPYNEQFF
j_gene: TRBJ1-6; v_gene: TRBV20-1; CDR3aa: CSARSGAGGSSPLHF
j_gene: TRBJ2-5; v_gene: TRBV5-5; CDR3aa: CASSLAGTSGGQETQYF